The 2 T cell receptor beta chains below come from one sample, sequenced in a study of OX40 agonist ivuxolimab in advanced cancers. Repertoires were generated with immunoSEQ multiplex PCR, while TCRdb's copy carries only in-frame clones and drops some. Altogether about 40,000 clones are present, around 89% being singletons, with the ten largest covering roughly 0.55%. The sequenced sample was CD4+ or CD8+ T cells sorted from blood, obtained in a trial of the OX40 agonist ivuxolimab. These receptors came from an adult with an advanced solid tumor such as melanoma, head and neck, liver or kidney cancer.

V gene TRBV28 combines with J gene TRBJ2-5; D gene ambiguous. Germline assignment: CDR1 MDHEN and CDR2 SYDVKM. The CDR3 spans 13 residues. V was trimmed by 5 bases and J by 5 bases, leaving 12 bases between them. The CDR3 protein is CASSIGEEETQYF. Written as DNA, the CDR3 is TGTGCCAGCAGTATCGGCGAGGAGGAGACCCAGTACTTC.

The chain joins TRBV9 to TRBJ1-2; D remains unclear. The length of the CDR3 is 14 residues. Between the trimmed V and J ends, which lost 4 bases and 2 bases, there was a span of 12 bases. Germline V CDR1 and CDR2: SGDLS, YYNGEE. The DNA of the CDR3 is TGTGCCAGCAGCCCCGCGGAAGGGAACTATGGCTACACCTTC. This encodes CASSPAEGNYGYTF. The whole variable domain, filled in from reference TRBV9 and TRBJ1-2, reads DSGVTQTPKHLITATGQRVTLRCSPRSGDLSVYWYQQSLDQGLQFLIQYYNGEERAKGNILERFSAQQFPDLHSELNLSSLELGDSALYFCASSPAEGNYGYTFGSGTRLTVV.